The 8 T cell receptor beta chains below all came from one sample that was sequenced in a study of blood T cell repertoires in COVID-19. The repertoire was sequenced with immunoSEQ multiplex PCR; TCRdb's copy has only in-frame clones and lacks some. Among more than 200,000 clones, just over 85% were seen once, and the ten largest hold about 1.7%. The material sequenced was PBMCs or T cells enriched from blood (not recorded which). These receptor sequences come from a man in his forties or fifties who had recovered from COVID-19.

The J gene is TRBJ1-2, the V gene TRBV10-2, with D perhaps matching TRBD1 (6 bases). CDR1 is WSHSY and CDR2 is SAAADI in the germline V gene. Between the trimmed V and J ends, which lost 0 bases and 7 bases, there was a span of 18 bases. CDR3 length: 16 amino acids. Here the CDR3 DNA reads TGCGCCAGCAGTGAGTCGACAGGAGGACTTAGGGGTGGCTACACCTTC. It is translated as CASSESTGGLRGGYTF.

In DNA form, the CDR3 reads TGTGCCTGGAGCAGGACAGGGGAAGCTTTCTTT. Its translation: CAWSRTGEAFF. The chain combines TRBV30 with TRBJ1-1; 8 bases fit TRBD1. This CDR3 contains 11 residues. V trimming: 3 bases; J trimming: 8 bases; junction bases outside the gene matches: 2. Germline CDR1 is GTSNPN and CDR2 is SVGIG (reference sequence).

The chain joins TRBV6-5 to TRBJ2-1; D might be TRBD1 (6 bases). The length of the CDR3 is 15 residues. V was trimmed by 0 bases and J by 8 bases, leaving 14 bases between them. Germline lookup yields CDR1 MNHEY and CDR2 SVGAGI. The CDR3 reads CASSYSDRPRDEQFF. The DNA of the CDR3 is TGTGCCAGCAGTTACTCTGACAGGCCTCGTGATGAGCAGTTCTTC.

CDR3 nucleotides: TGTGCCAGCTCACCCCCAGGGTTTAACGAGCAGTACTTC. It specifies CASSPPGFNEQYF. The rearrangement joins TRBV18 to TRBJ2-7, with D possibly TRBD1 on 5 matching bases. Trimming pared 3 bases from V and 5 bases from J, leaving 11 bases between. Germline V lookup: CDR1 KGHSH, CDR2 LQKENI. The CDR3 is 13 residues long.

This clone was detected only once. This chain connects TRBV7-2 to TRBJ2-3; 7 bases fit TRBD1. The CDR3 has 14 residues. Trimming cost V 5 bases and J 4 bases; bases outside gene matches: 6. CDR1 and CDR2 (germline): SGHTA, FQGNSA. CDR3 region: CASSQGVHSDTQYF. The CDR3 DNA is TGTGCCAGCAGCCAGGGGGTCCATTCAGATACGCAGTATTTT.

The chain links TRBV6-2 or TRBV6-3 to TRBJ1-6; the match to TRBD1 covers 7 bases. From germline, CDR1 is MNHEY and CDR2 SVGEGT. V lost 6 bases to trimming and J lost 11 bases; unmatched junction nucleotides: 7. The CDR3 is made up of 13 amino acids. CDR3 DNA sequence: TGTGCCAGCAGCCTTTCAGGGGGGCCACCCCTCCACTTT. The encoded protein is CASSLSGGPPLHF.

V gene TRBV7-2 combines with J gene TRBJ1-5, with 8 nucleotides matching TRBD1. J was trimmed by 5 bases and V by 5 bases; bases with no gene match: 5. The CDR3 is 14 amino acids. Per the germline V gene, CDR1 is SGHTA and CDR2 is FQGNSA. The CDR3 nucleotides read TGTGCCAGCAGCCCCCGACAGGGGCATCAGCCCCAGCATTTT. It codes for CASSPRQGHQPQHF.

In DNA, the CDR3 is TGTGCCTCCGCGGGGGGCGAAGAGACCCAGTACTTC. Its translation: CASAGGEETQYF. The chain is built from TRBV30 and TRBJ2-5; 8 nucleotides line up with TRBD2. The germline V gene encodes CDR1 GTSNPN and CDR2 SVGIG (reference sequence). This CDR3 is built from 12 residues. V shed 7 bases and J 3 bases; nucleotides not matched to a gene: 4. The variable domain in full, completed from reference TRBV30 and TRBJ2-5, reads SQTIHQWPATLVQPVGSPLSLECTVEGTSNPNLYWYRQAAGRGLQLLFYSVGIGQISSEVPQNLSASRPQDRQFILSSKKLLLSDSGFYLCASAGGEETQYFGPGTRLLVL.